Below, one TCR beta chain is given with its context. Trimming cost V 5 bases and J 8 bases; bases outside gene matches: 17. Germline V gene sequence: CDR1 SGHVS, CDR2 FNYEAQ. The CDR3 has 16 amino acids. The data belong to a study of blood T cell repertoires in COVID-19. For the study at large: Samples representing acute and convalescent COVID-19 were sourced from the United States, Italy and Spain. Sample material is recorded as cDNA or gDNA derived from T cells, B-cell-depleted T cells, or PBMCs.

Original methodology: Reference gene primer amplification gave estimated nucleated cell counts. The table came from immunoSEQ multiplex PCR; TCRdb's copy has only in-frame clones and leaves some out. V, J and clone size were drawn from that table, and D and trimming were deduced from the DNA. The sample includes some 700,000 clones, about 87% of them seen just once. Input material: peripheral blood. The receptor's source is a young woman with acute or convalescent COVID-19. This rearrangement joins TRBV7-6 to TRBJ1-2; 7 bases line up with TRBD1. The CDR3 here is CASSQDKTGLIWGYTF. In DNA form, the CDR3 reads TGTGCCAGCAGCCAAGATAAGACAGGGTTAATATGGGGCTACACCTTC.